This T cell receptor beta chain appears in the sequencing data of a study of early T cells in non-severe SARS-CoV-2 infection. Germline V gives CDR1 SGHTA, CDR2 FQGNSA. The V gene end was trimmed by 1 base and the J gene end by 9 bases; junction bases not matched to a gene: 8. CDR3 length: 14 amino acids. TCRdb ran MiXCR on the 5' RACE reads and lists one entry per CDR3 protein. Of about 80,000 distinct CDR3 sequences in the sample, about 12% are singletons; the top ten hold roughly 3.1%. The TCR originated in an adult who was a healthcare worker with PCR-confirmed SARS-CoV-2 infection or an uninfected control (not recorded which). The sequencing input was whole blood. The gene calls are TRBV7-2 and TRBJ2-5, with 7 nucleotides matching TRBD2. CDR3 DNA: TGTGCCAGCAGCTTAGATACGGGGGGAAAGGCCCAGTACTTC. This encodes CASSLDTGGKAQYF.